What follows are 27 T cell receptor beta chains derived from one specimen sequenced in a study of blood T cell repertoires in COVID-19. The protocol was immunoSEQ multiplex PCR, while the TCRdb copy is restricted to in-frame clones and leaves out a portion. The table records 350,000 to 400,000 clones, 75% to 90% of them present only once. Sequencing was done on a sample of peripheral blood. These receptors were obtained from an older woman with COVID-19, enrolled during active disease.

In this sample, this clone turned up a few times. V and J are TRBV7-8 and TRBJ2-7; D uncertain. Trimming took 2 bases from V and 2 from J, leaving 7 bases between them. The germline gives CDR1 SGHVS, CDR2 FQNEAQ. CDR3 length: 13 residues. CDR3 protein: CASSLSRTYEQYF. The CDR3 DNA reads TGTGCCAGCAGCTTAAGCAGGACCTACGAGCAGTACTTC.

Here the CDR3 reads CASSLRTGAQHF. CDR3 sequence (DNA): TGTGCCAGCAGTTTACGGACAGGGGCCCAGCATTTT. J is TRBJ1-5 and V is TRBV28, with 9 bases lining up with TRBD1. Germline-derived CDR1 and CDR2 are MDHEN and SYDVKM. CDR3 size: 12 residues. V trimming: 2 bases; J trimming: 11 bases; junction bases outside the gene matches: 1.

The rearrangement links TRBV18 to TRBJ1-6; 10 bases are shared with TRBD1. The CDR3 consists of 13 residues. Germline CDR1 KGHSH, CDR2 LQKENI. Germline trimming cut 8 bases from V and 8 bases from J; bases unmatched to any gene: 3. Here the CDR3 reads CASHGTGDSPLHF. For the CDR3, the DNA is TGTGCCAGCCACGGGACAGGGGATTCACCCCTCCACTTT. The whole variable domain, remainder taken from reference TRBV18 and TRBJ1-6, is NAGVMQNPRHLVRRRGQEARLRCSPMKGHSHVYWYRQLPEEGLKFMVYLQKENIIDESGMPKERFSAEFPKEGPSILRIQQVVRGDSAAYFCASHGTGDSPLHFGNGTRLTVT.

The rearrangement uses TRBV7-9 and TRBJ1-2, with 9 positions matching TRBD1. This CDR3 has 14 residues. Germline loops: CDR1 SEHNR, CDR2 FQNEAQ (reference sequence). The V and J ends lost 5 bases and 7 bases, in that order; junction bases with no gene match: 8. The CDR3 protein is CASSPDRGIGGYTF. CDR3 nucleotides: TGTGCCAGCAGCCCGGACAGGGGTATCGGTGGCTACACCTTC.

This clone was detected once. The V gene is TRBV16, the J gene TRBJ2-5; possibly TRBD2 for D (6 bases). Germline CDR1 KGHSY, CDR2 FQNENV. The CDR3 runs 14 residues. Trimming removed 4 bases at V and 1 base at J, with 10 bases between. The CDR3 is CASSPGTSQETQYF. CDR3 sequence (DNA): TGTGCCAGCAGCCCTGGGACTTCCCAAGAGACCCAGTACTTC.

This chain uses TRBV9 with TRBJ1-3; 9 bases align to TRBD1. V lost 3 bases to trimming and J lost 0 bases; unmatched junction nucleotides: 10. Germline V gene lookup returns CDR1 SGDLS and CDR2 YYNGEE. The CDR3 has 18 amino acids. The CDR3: CASSATGTGRFSGNTIYF. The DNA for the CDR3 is TGTGCCAGCAGCGCCACCGGGACAGGGAGATTCTCTGGAAACACCATATATTTT.

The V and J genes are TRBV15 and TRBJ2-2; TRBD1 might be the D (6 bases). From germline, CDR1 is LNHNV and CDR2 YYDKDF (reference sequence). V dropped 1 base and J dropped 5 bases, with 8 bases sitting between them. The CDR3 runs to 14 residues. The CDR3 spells CATSRGQGTGELFF. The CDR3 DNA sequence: TGTGCCACCAGCAGAGGCCAGGGGACCGGGGAGCTGTTTTTT. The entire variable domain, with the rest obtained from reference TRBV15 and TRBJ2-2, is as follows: DAMVIQNPRYQVTQFGKPVTLSCSQTLNHNVMYWYQQKSSQAPKLLFHYYDKDFNNEADTPDNFQSRRPNTSFCFLDIRSPGLGDTAMYLCATSRGQGTGELFFGEGSRLTVL.

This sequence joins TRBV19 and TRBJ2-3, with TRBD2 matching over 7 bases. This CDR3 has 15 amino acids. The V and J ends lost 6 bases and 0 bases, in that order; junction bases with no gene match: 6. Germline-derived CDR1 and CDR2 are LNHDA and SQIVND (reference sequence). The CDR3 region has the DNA TGTGCCAGTAGGGCGGGAGTCGGAAGCACAGATACGCAGTATTTT. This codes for CASRAGVGSTDTQYF.

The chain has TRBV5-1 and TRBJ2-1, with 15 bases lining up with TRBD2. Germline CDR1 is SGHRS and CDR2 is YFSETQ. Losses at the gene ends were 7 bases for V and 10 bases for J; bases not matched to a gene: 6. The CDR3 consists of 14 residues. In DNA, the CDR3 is TGCGCCAGCGATTGGACTAGCGGGGGGGACGAGCAGTTCTTC. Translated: CASDWTSGGDEQFF.

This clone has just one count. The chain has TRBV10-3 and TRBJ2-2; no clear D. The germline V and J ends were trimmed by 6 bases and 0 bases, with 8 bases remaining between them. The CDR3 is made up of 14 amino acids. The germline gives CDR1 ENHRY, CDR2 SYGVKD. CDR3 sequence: CAIRTPTNTGELFF. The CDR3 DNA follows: TGTGCCATCAGGACACCCACGAACACCGGGGAGCTGTTTTTT.

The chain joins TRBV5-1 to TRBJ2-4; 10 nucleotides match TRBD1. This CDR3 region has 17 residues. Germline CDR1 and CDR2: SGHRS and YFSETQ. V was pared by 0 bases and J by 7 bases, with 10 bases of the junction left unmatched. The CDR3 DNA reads TGCGCCAGCAGCTTGGCAAAACTGACAGGGGGCCAGAACATTCAGTACTTC. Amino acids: CASSLAKLTGGQNIQYF.

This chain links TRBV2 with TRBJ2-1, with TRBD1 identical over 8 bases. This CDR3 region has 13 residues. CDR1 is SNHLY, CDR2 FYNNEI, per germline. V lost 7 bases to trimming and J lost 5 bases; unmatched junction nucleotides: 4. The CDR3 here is CASTLTGDNEQFF. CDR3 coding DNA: TGTGCCAGCACTTTGACAGGGGACAATGAGCAGTTCTTC.

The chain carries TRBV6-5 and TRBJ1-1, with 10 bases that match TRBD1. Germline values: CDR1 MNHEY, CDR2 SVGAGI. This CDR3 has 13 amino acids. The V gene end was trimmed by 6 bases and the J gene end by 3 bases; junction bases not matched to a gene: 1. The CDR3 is CASRTGGYTEAFF. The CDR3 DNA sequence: TGTGCCAGCAGGACAGGGGGCTACACTGAAGCTTTCTTT.

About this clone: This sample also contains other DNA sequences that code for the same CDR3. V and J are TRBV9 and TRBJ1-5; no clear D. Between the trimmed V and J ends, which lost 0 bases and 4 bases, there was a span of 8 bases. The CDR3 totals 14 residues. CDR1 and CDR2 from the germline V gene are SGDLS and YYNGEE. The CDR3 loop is CASSVAGGNQPQHF. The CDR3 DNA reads TGTGCCAGCAGCGTAGCAGGCGGGAATCAGCCCCAGCATTTT.

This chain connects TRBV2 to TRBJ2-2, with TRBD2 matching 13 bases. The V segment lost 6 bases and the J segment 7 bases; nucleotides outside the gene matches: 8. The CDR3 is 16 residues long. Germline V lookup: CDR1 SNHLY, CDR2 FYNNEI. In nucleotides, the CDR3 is TGTGCCAGCAGACTTACTAGCGGGGGGGCACTCGGGGAGCTGTTTTTT. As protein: CASRLTSGGALGELFF.

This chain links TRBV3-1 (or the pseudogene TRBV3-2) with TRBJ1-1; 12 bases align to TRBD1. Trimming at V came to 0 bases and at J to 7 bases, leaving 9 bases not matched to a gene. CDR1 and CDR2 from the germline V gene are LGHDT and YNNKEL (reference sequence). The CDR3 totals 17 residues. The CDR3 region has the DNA TGTGCCAGCAGCCAAGATCGTTGGGACAGGGGGCGGGTTGAAGCTTTCTTT. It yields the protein CASSQDRWDRGRVEAFF.

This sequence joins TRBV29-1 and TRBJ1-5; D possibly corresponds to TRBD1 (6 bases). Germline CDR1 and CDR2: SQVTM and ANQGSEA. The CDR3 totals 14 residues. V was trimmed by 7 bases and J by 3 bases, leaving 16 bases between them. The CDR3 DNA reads TGCAGCGCCTCCACACAGGGTACCAATCAGCCCCAGCATTTT. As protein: CSASTQGTNQPQHF.

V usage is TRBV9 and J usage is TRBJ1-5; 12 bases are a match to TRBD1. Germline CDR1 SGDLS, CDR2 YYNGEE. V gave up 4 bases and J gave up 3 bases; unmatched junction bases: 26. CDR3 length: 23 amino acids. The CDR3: CASSRLHAGTWDRGQEDNQPQHF. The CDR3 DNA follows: TGTGCCAGCAGCCGCCTCCACGCCGGAACCTGGGACAGGGGGCAGGAGGACAATCAGCCCCAGCATTTT.

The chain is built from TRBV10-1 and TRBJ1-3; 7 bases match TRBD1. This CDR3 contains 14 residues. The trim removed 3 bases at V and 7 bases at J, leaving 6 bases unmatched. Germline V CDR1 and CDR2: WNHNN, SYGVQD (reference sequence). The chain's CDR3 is CASSEGDRRNTIYF. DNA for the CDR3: TGCGCCAGCAGTGAAGGGGACAGAAGGAACACCATATATTTT.

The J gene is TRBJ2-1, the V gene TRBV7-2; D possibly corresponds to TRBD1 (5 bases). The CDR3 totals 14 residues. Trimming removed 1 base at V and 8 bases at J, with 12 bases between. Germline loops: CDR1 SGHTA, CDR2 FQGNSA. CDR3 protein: CASSLGGSAHEQFF. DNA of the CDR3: TGTGCCAGCAGCTTAGGGGGCTCCGCGCATGAGCAGTTCTTC.

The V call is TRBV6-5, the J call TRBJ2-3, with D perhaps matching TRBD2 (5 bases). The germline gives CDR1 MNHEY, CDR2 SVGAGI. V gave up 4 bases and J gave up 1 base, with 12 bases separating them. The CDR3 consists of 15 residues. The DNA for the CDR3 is TGTGCCAGCAGTTTCACAAACGGGGGCACAGATACGCAGTATTTT. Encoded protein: CASSFTNGGTDTQYF.

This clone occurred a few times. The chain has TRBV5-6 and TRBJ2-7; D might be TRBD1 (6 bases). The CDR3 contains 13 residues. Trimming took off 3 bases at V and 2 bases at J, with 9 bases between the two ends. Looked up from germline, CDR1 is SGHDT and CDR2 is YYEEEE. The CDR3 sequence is CASSSRDTYEQYF. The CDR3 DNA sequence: TGTGCCAGCAGCTCTCGGGACACCTACGAGCAGTACTTC.

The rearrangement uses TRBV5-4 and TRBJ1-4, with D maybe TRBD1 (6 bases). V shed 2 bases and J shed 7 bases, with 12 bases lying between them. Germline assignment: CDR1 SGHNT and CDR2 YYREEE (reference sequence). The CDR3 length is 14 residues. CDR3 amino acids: CASSFRGFGEKLFF. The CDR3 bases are TGTGCCAGCAGCTTTAGGGGGTTCGGTGAAAAACTGTTTTTT.

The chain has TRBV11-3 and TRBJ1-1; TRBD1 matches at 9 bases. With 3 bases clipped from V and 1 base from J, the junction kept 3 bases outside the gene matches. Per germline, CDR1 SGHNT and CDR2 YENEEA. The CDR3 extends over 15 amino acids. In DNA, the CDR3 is TGTGCCAGCAGCTTTATGACAGGGGGGAACACTGAAGCTTTCTTT. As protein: CASSFMTGGNTEAFF.

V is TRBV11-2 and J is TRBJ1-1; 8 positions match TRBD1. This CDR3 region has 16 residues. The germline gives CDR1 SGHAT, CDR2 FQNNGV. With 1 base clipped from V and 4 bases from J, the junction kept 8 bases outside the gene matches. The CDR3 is CASSLGAGGWSTEAFF. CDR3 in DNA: TGTGCCAGCAGCTTAGGGGCAGGGGGCTGGAGCACTGAAGCTTTCTTT.

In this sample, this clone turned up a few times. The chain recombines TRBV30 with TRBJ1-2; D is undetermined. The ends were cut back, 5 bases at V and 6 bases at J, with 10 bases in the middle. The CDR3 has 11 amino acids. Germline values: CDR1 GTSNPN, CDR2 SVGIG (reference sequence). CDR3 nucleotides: TGTGCCTGGCAGAGCGGTCATGGCTACACCTTC. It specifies CAWQSGHGYTF.

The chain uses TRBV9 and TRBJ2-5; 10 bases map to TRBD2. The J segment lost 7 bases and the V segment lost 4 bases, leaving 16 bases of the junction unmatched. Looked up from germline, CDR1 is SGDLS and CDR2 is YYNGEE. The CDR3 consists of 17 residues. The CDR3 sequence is CASSQDGQLAGRWTQYF. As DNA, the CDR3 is TGTGCCAGCAGCCAAGATGGTCAACTAGCGGGGAGGTGGACCCAGTACTTC.